This T cell receptor beta chain was documented in a study of shared clonotypes between healthy human individuals. About the research overall: Per-donor plates numbered three CD4 naive, three CD4 memory, two CD8 naive and one CD8 memory.

The CDR3 covers 15 residues. The J segment lost 8 bases and the V segment lost 5 bases, leaving 11 bases of the junction unmatched. The germline gives CDR1 MNHEY, CDR2 SMNVEV (reference sequence). Authors' data handling: Junction-only immunoSEQ data arrived without quality scores, meaning filtering differed. The data were produced by immunoSEQ multiplex PCR, yet TCRdb's version contains in-frame clones alone and is incomplete. The DNA gave D and trimming, while V, J and clone size come from that table. The profile shows millions of clones, about 92% of them singletons. Whole-study findings and limits: Memory subsets generally showed lower estimated richness than naive subsets. The sampled material consisted only of blood, and tissue repertoires are likely to differ.

A note on this clone: The antigen remains unidentified.

Cells designated naive CD8 were CD45RO-negative and were positively selected for CCR7, with terminally differentiated effector memory CD45RA+ cells excluded. This chain uses TRBV27 with TRBJ2-1, with TRBD2 identical over 8 bases. The sequenced sample consisted of naive CD8+ T cells from PBMCs. This receptor was taken from a man aged 18 to 35 in good health. Some clones in this sample may be carry-over from other donors' samples. This CDR3 reads CASSSGTRFVYEQFF. As DNA, the CDR3 is TGTGCCAGCAGTAGCGGGACTAGGTTTGTATATGAGCAGTTCTTC.